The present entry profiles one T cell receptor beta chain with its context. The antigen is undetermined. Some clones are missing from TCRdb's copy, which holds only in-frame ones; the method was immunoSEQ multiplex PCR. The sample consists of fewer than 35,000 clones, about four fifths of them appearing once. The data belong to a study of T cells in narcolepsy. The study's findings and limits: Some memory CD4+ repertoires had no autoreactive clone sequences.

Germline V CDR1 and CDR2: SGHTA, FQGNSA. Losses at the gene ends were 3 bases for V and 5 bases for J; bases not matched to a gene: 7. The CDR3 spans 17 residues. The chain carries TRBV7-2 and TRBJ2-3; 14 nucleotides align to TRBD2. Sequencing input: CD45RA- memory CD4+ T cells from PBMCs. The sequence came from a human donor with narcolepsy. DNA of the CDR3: TGTGCCAGCAGCTTTGGGACTAGCGGGGGTCTGGGAGATACGCAGTATTTT. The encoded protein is CASSFGTSGGLGDTQYF.